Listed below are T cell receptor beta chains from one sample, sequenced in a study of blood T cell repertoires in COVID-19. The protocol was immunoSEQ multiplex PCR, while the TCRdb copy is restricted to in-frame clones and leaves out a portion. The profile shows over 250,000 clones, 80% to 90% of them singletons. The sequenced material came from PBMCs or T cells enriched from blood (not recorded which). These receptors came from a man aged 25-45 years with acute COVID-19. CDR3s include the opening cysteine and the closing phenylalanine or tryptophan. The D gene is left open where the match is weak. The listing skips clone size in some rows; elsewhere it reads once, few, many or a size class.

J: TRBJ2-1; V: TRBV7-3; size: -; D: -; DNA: TGTGCCAGCAGCCCGGGGCGGAACAGGGCATCGGAGGAGCAGTTCTTC; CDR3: CASSPGRNRASEEQFF
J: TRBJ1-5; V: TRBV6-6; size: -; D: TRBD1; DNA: TGTGCCAGCAGGGGACAGGGGGCTACTCAGCCCCAGCATTTT; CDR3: CASRGQGATQPQHF
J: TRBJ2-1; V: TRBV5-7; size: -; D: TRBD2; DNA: TGTGCCAGCAGGGGACTAGCGGGCGCCCCGAAGGGGTACCATGAGCAGTTCTTC; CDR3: CASRGLAGAPKGYHEQFF
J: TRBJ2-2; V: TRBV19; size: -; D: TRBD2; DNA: TGTGCCAGTAGTATTAGCGGGAGGGCCCGGACCGGGGAGCTGTTTTTT; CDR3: CASSISGRARTGELFF
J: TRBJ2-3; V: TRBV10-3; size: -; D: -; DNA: TGTGCCATCAGTGATATAACAAAGGATACGCAGTATTTT; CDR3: CAISDITKDTQYF
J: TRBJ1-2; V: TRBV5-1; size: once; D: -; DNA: TGCGCCAGCGCTACGGGGGATCGGGGCTACACCTTC; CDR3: CASATGDRGYTF
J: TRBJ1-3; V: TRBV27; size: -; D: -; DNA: TGTGCCAGCAGTTTATCACAGGGCGGAAACACCATATATTTT; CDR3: CASSLSQGGNTIYF
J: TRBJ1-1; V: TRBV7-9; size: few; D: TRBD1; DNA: TGTGCCAGCAGCGTAACCGGGACAGTCGTTGAAGCTTTCTTT; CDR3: CASSVTGTVVEAFF
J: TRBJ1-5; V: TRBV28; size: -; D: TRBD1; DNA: TGTGCCAGCAGTTTCCCCCGGACAGGGCCCAATCAGCCCCAGCATTTT; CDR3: CASSFPRTGPNQPQHF
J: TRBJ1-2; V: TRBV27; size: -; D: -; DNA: TGTGCCAGCAGATTTCAGGGGAACTATGGCTACACCTTC; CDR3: CASRFQGNYGYTF
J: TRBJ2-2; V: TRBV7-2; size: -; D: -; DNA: TGTGCCAGCAGCTTAGGAGGCACCGGGGAGCTGTTTTTT; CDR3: CASSLGGTGELFF
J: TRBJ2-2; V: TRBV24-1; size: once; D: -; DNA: TGTGCCACCAGTGATTCAGGGAAGGCCGGGGAGCTGTTTTTT; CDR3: CATSDSGKAGELFF
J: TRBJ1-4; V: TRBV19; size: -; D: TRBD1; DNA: TGTGCCAGTAGTACGCGGGACAGGGGAGAAAAACTGTTTTTT; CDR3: CASSTRDRGEKLFF
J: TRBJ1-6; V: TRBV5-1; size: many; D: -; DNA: TGCGCCAGCAGACCGTCGACCGAATCTAGTTCACCCCTCCACTTT; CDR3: CASRPSTESSSPLHF
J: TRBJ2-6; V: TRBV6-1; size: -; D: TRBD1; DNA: TGTGCCAGCAGTGTGGGACAGGGGGCATCGGGGGCCAACGTCCTGACTTTC; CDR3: CASSVGQGASGANVLTF
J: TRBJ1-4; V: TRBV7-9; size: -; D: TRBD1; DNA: TGTGCCAGCAGCACTCGAGGGGGCGGCGAAAAACTGTTTTTT; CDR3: CASSTRGGGEKLFF
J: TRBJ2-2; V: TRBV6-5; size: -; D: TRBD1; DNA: TGTGCCAGCAGTCAACAGGGGGCGGTCACCGGGGAGCTGTTTTTT; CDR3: CASSQQGAVTGELFF
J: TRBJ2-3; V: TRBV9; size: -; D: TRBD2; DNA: TGTGCCAGCAGCGTTATGGTTAGCGGGAGGGGAACAGATACGCAGTATTTT; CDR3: CASSVMVSGRGTDTQYF
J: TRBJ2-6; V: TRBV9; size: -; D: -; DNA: TGTGCCAGCAGCCCGGACATTGCTGGGGCCAACGTCCTGACTTTC; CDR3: CASSPDIAGANVLTF
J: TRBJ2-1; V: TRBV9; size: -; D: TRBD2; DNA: TGTGCCAGCAGCGAGGGACTAGCGGGAGGGCCGTTTCGGAATGAGCAGTTCTTC; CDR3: CASSEGLAGGPFRNEQFF
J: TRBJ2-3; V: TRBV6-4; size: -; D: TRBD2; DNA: TGTGCCAGCAGCTCACGCGGGGGGGCAGAAGATACGCAGTATTTT; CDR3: CASSSRGGAEDTQYF
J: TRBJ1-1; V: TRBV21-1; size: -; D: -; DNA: TGTGCCAAATCAGGGGGTCCAGTTATGAACACTGAAGCTTTCTTT; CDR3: CAKSGGPVMNTEAFF
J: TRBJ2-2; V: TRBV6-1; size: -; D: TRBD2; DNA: TGTGCCAGCAGTGAATTTGCGGGAGGGTCCGGGGAGCTGTTTTTT; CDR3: CASSEFAGGSGELFF
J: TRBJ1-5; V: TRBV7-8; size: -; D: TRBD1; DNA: TGTGCCAGCAGCTTAGGACAGGGGGCTGGACAGCCCCAGCATTTT; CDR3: CASSLGQGAGQPQHF
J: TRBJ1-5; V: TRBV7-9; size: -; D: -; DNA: TGTGCCAGCACCCTGAGCGGGAATCAGCCCCAGCATTTT; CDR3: CASTLSGNQPQHF
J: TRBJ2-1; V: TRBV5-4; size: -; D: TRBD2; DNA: TGTGCCAGCAGCTTACTAGCGGGTTCTTACAATGAGCAGTTCTTC; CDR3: CASSLLAGSYNEQFF
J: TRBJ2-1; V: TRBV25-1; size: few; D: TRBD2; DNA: TGTGCCAGCAGGGCCCGGACTAGCCTCACCACGGAGCAGTTCTTC; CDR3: CASRARTSLTTEQFF
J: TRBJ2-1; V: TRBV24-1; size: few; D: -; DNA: TGTGCCACCAGTGATTTTGGCGGGGAGCAGTTCTTC; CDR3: CATSDFGGEQFF
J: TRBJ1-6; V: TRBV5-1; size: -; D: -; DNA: TGCGCCAGCAGCCTGGTGGGGCAGACATATTCACCCCTCCACTTT; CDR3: CASSLVGQTYSPLHF
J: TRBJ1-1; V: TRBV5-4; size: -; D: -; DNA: TGTGCCACAGAGGAGGGCCCTGAAGCTTTCTTT; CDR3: CATEEGPEAFF
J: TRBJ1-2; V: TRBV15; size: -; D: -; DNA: TGTGCCACCAGCAGAGACACTCCGACAGGCTACACCTTC; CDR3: CATSRDTPTGYTF
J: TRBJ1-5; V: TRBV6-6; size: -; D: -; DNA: TGTGCCAGCAGTGGCCGGAGGGATCAGCCCCAGCATTTT; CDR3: CASSGRRDQPQHF
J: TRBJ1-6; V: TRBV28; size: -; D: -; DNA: TGTGCCAGCAGTTTACTCGGGGAGTCACCCCTCCACTTT; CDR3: CASSLLGESPLHF
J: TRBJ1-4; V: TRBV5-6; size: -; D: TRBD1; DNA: TGTGCCAGCAGCCACAAAACAGGGGGTCTGAGGGAAAAACTGTTTTTT; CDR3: CASSHKTGGLREKLFF
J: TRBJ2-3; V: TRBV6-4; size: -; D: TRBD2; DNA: TGTGCCAGCAGGACTAGCGCTACTAGCACAGATACGCAGTATTTT; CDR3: CASRTSATSTDTQYF
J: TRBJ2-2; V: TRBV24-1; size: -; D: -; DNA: TGTGCCACCAGTGCCCCGTCCAAGCTGCTTAGCGGGGAGCTGTTTTTT; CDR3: CATSAPSKLLSGELFF
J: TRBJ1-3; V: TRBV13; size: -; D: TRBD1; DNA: TGTGCCAGCTCCCAGGGGGACTCTGGAAACACCATATATTTT; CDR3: CASSQGDSGNTIYF
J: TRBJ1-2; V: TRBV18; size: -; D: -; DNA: TGTGCCAGCTCATGGCGCGGGACCTATGGCTACACCTTC; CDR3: CASSWRGTYGYTF
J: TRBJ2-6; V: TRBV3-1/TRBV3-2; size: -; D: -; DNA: TGTGCCAGCAGCCCGGACAGATGCTCTGGGGCCAACGTCCTGACTTTC; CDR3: CASSPDRCSGANVLTF
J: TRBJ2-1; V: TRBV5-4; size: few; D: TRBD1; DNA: TGTGCCAGCAGCTTGTGGACAGGGGGCGCGGTTTACAATGAGCAGTTCTTC; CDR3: CASSLWTGGAVYNEQFF
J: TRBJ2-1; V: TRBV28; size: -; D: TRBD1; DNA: TGTGCCAGCAGTGGTGACAGGGGGTCTGAGCAGTTCTTC; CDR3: CASSGDRGSEQFF
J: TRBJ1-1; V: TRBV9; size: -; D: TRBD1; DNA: TGTGCCAGCAGCCCTGGACAGGTTAACACTGAAGCTTTCTTT; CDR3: CASSPGQVNTEAFF
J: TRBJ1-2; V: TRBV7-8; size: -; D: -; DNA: TGTGCCAGCAGCTTAACCCCAGGGCTGGGCTATGGCTACACCTTC; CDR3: CASSLTPGLGYGYTF
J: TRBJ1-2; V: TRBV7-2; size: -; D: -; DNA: TGTGCCAGCAGCAAGGACAAAAACTATGGCTACACCTTC; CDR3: CASSKDKNYGYTF
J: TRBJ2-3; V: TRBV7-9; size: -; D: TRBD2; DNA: TGTGCCAGCAGCGAGGGGGGCCTTTGGACTAGCGGGAAATATACGCAGTATTTT; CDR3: CASSEGGLWTSGKYTQYF
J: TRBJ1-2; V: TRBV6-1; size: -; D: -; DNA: TGTGCCAGCAGTGAGATGAGTTCCTCTGCCTATGGCTACACCTTC; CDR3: CASSEMSSSAYGYTF
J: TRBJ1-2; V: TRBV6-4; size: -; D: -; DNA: TGTGCCAGCAGTGACTCCCAGGGTAGGGATGGCTACACCTTC; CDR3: CASSDSQGRDGYTF
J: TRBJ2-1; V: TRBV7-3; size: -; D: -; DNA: TGTGCCAGCAGCTTAACACTAGTTCCGCAGTTCTTC; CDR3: CASSLTLVPQFF